This TCR beta chain was documented in a study of blood T cell repertoires in COVID-19. Background on the study: The United States, Italy and Spain provided the acute and convalescent COVID-19 samples. PBMCs, B-cell-depleted T cells, or T cells provided the cDNA or gDNA that made up the material.

The authors' processing: Reference gene primer amplification yielded estimated nucleated cell counts. Only in-frame clones appear in the TCRdb table, and some are missing; sequencing was by immunoSEQ multiplex PCR. V and J calls and clone size come straight from that table; D and trimming were deduced from the DNA. This table has some 80,000 clones, 65% to 90% appearing once. In germline, CDR1 is SEHNR, CDR2 FQNEAQ (reference sequence). The length of the CDR3 is 15 residues. V was clipped by 3 bases and J by 7 bases; unmatched bases: 10. The specimen was peripheral blood. The receptor comes from a human donor in a cohort sampled during active COVID-19. The rearrangement links TRBV7-9 to TRBJ2-5; TRBD2 matches at 8 bases. The CDR3 sequence: CASSFVIAGMATQYF. The CDR3 DNA is TGTGCCAGCAGCTTTGTTATAGCGGGAATGGCGACCCAGTACTTC. The whole variable domain, filled in from reference TRBV7-9 and TRBJ2-5, reads DTGVSQNPRHKITKRGQNVTFRCDPISEHNRLYWYRQTLGQGPEFLTYFQNEAQLEKSRLLSDRFSAERPKGSFSTLEIQRTEQGDSAMYLCASSFVIAGMATQYFGPGTRLLVL.